The rows below give T cell receptor beta chains drawn from one sample of a study of shared T cell receptors in the human thymus. Sequencing used immunoSEQ multiplex PCR; TCRdb keeps in-frame clones, though not all of them. The sample yields about 380,000 clones, 85% to 95% seen once. The sequencing input was thymocytes. These TCRs come from a human donor. CDR3s include the opening cysteine and the closing phenylalanine or tryptophan. Fields, in order: D gene, J gene, CDR3 length, clone size, V gene, CDR3 protein, CDR3 DNA. A D gene is named only where the DNA matches it firmly. Only part of the rows carry a size: once, few, many, or a class if the clone is expanded.

D gene: NA; J gene: TRBJ2-5; CDR3 length: 17; clone size: NA; V gene: TRBV7-8; CDR3 protein: CASSSTRGVVIEETQYF; CDR3 DNA: TGTGCCAGCAGCTCCACGAGGGGGGTGGTTATTGAAGAGACCCAGTACTTC
D gene: TRBD1; J gene: TRBJ1-1; CDR3 length: 15; clone size: NA; V gene: TRBV4-3; CDR3 protein: CASSQVLGQGTEAFF; CDR3 DNA: TGCGCCAGCAGCCAAGTCCTCGGACAGGGGACTGAAGCTTTCTTT
D gene: TRBD2; J gene: TRBJ2-3; CDR3 length: 17; clone size: NA; V gene: TRBV10-2; CDR3 protein: CASSESELAGVGDTQYF; CDR3 DNA: TGCGCCAGCAGTGAGTCGGAACTAGCGGGAGTTGGAGATACGCAGTATTTT
D gene: NA; J gene: TRBJ1-1; CDR3 length: 16; clone size: once; V gene: TRBV12-5; CDR3 protein: CASGQHPWREGTEAFF; CDR3 DNA: TGTGCTAGTGGTCAACATCCATGGAGGGAAGGCACTGAAGCTTTCTTT
D gene: NA; J gene: TRBJ1-1; CDR3 length: 15; clone size: NA; V gene: TRBV9; CDR3 protein: CASSALGGENTEAFF; CDR3 DNA: TGTGCCAGCAGCGCCCTGGGGGGGGAGAACACTGAAGCTTTCTTT
D gene: TRBD1; J gene: TRBJ2-7; CDR3 length: 16; clone size: NA; V gene: TRBV4-1; CDR3 protein: CASSHRQGIYSYEQYF; CDR3 DNA: TGCGCCAGCAGCCATAGACAGGGGATTTACTCCTACGAGCAGTACTTC
D gene: NA; J gene: TRBJ1-5; CDR3 length: 13; clone size: NA; V gene: TRBV6-1; CDR3 protein: CASSEASNQPQHF; CDR3 DNA: TGTGCCAGCAGTGAAGCAAGCAATCAGCCCCAGCATTTT
D gene: TRBD2; J gene: TRBJ2-1; CDR3 length: 15; clone size: NA; V gene: TRBV5-6; CDR3 protein: CASSAGREGVNEQFF; CDR3 DNA: TGTGCCAGCAGCGCAGGGCGGGAGGGAGTCAATGAGCAGTTCTTC
D gene: NA; J gene: TRBJ2-3; CDR3 length: 15; clone size: NA; V gene: TRBV2; CDR3 protein: CASSVRLQITDTQYF; CDR3 DNA: TGTGCCAGCAGTGTCCGACTACAAATCACAGATACGCAGTATTTT
D gene: TRBD2; J gene: TRBJ2-1; CDR3 length: 16; clone size: NA; V gene: TRBV11-3; CDR3 protein: CASSSAAGAPYNEQFF; CDR3 DNA: TGTGCCAGCAGCTCCGCGGCGGGAGCTCCCTACAATGAGCAGTTCTTC
D gene: TRBD2; J gene: TRBJ2-1; CDR3 length: 14; clone size: NA; V gene: TRBV6-4; CDR3 protein: CASSAGGGYNEQFF; CDR3 DNA: TGTGCCAGCAGTGCGGGGGGAGGCTACAATGAGCAGTTCTTC
D gene: NA; J gene: TRBJ2-7; CDR3 length: 15; clone size: NA; V gene: TRBV27; CDR3 protein: CASSYRGAHRYEQYF; CDR3 DNA: TGTGCCAGCAGTTACCGAGGGGCGCATAGATACGAGCAGTACTTC
D gene: NA; J gene: TRBJ2-2; CDR3 length: 14; clone size: few; V gene: TRBV27; CDR3 protein: CASSQIPGGGELFF; CDR3 DNA: TGTGCCAGCAGTCAAATCCCCGGTGGCGGGGAGCTGTTTTTT
D gene: NA; J gene: TRBJ1-3; CDR3 length: 16; clone size: NA; V gene: TRBV4-1; CDR3 protein: CASSHNQRFSGNTIYF; CDR3 DNA: TGCGCCAGCAGCCACAACCAACGCTTCTCTGGAAACACCATATATTTT
D gene: TRBD2; J gene: TRBJ2-7; CDR3 length: 17; clone size: NA; V gene: TRBV5-1; CDR3 protein: CASSLARLAGRSYEQYF; CDR3 DNA: TGCGCCAGCAGCTTGGCCCGCCTAGCGGGTAGGTCCTACGAGCAGTACTTC
D gene: NA; J gene: TRBJ2-3; CDR3 length: 15; clone size: few; V gene: TRBV9; CDR3 protein: CASSSGTVGTDTQYF; CDR3 DNA: TGTGCCAGCAGCTCCGGGACTGTTGGTACAGATACGCAGTATTTT
D gene: NA; J gene: TRBJ1-1; CDR3 length: 12; clone size: NA; V gene: TRBV29-1; CDR3 protein: CSVERRNTEAFF; CDR3 DNA: TGCAGCGTTGAAAGGAGGAACACTGAAGCTTTCTTT
D gene: NA; J gene: TRBJ1-5; CDR3 length: 13; clone size: NA; V gene: TRBV28; CDR3 protein: CATSTNTYQPQHF; CDR3 DNA: TGTGCCACCTCGACAAATACTTATCAGCCCCAGCATTTT
D gene: NA; J gene: TRBJ2-2; CDR3 length: 14; clone size: NA; V gene: TRBV29-1; CDR3 protein: CSVDRGRGTGELFF; CDR3 DNA: TGCAGCGTTGACAGGGGACGGGGCACCGGGGAGCTGTTTTTT
D gene: NA; J gene: TRBJ2-6; CDR3 length: 15; clone size: NA; V gene: TRBV18; CDR3 protein: CASSTTGFGANVLTF; CDR3 DNA: TGTGCCAGCTCAACCACAGGGTTTGGGGCCAACGTCCTGACTTTC
D gene: NA; J gene: TRBJ2-7; CDR3 length: 13; clone size: NA; V gene: TRBV2; CDR3 protein: CASSGTRVYEQYF; CDR3 DNA: TGTGCCAGCAGTGGGACTCGAGTCTACGAGCAGTACTTC
D gene: NA; J gene: TRBJ1-4; CDR3 length: 18; clone size: NA; V gene: TRBV7-6; CDR3 protein: CASSPTLLRHATNEKLFF; CDR3 DNA: TGTGCCAGCAGCCCGACACTCCTAAGACACGCAACTAATGAAAAACTGTTTTTT
D gene: TRBD1; J gene: TRBJ2-7; CDR3 length: 17; clone size: NA; V gene: TRBV10-1; CDR3 protein: CASSDPNFPGQTYEQYF; CDR3 DNA: TGCGCCAGCAGTGACCCCAATTTTCCGGGACAGACCTACGAGCAGTACTTC
D gene: NA; J gene: TRBJ2-7; CDR3 length: 16; clone size: once; V gene: TRBV11-2; CDR3 protein: CASSLDRATHSYEQYF; CDR3 DNA: TGTGCCAGCAGCTTAGATCGGGCCACCCACTCCTACGAGCAGTACTTC
D gene: NA; J gene: TRBJ1-1; CDR3 length: 14; clone size: NA; V gene: TRBV28; CDR3 protein: CASSPDRVVTEAFF; CDR3 DNA: TGTGCCAGCAGCCCCGATAGGGTGGTGACTGAAGCTTTCTTT
D gene: TRBD2; J gene: TRBJ2-3; CDR3 length: 16; clone size: NA; V gene: TRBV11-3; CDR3 protein: CASSPGLAGGMDTQYF; CDR3 DNA: TGTGCCAGCAGCCCCGGACTAGCGGGAGGTATGGATACGCAGTATTTT
D gene: NA; J gene: TRBJ2-7; CDR3 length: 13; clone size: once; V gene: TRBV30; CDR3 protein: CAWSVGLCYEQYF; CDR3 DNA: TGTGCCTGGAGTGTCGGACTATGCTACGAGCAGTACTTC
D gene: NA; J gene: TRBJ2-6; CDR3 length: 15; clone size: NA; V gene: TRBV6-4; CDR3 protein: CASSDQGLGANVLTF; CDR3 DNA: TGTGCCAGCAGTGACCAGGGTTTAGGGGCCAACGTCCTGACTTTC
D gene: NA; J gene: TRBJ2-7; CDR3 length: 12; clone size: NA; V gene: TRBV29-1; CDR3 protein: CSARTTSYEQYF; CDR3 DNA: TGCAGCGCCCGGACTACGTCCTACGAGCAGTACTTC
D gene: NA; J gene: TRBJ2-7; CDR3 length: 13; clone size: NA; V gene: TRBV25-1; CDR3 protein: CASSKTGFDEQYF; CDR3 DNA: TGTGCCAGCAGCAAAACAGGGTTCGACGAGCAGTACTTC
D gene: TRBD1; J gene: TRBJ1-5; CDR3 length: 17; clone size: NA; V gene: TRBV7-9; CDR3 protein: CASSLADRLYSNQPQHF; CDR3 DNA: TGTGCCAGCAGCTTAGCGGACAGGCTATATAGCAATCAGCCCCAGCATTTT
D gene: NA; J gene: TRBJ2-1; CDR3 length: 15; clone size: NA; V gene: TRBV10-2; CDR3 protein: CASSEPKGRYNEQFF; CDR3 DNA: TGCGCCAGCAGTGAGCCAAAGGGGCGCTACAATGAGCAGTTCTTC
D gene: NA; J gene: TRBJ2-7; CDR3 length: 15; clone size: NA; V gene: TRBV2; CDR3 protein: CASNPRDGASYEQYF; CDR3 DNA: TGTGCCAGCAACCCCCGTGACGGGGCCTCCTACGAGCAGTACTTC
D gene: NA; J gene: TRBJ1-4; CDR3 length: 16; clone size: NA; V gene: TRBV27; CDR3 protein: CASTINKSGAPEKLFF; CDR3 DNA: TGTGCCAGCACCATCAACAAATCAGGGGCTCCGGAAAAACTGTTTTTT
D gene: NA; J gene: TRBJ2-1; CDR3 length: 14; clone size: NA; V gene: TRBV7-9; CDR3 protein: CASSLHRPSSEQFF; CDR3 DNA: TGTGCCAGCAGCTTACATCGTCCTAGCAGTGAGCAGTTCTTC
D gene: NA; J gene: TRBJ1-2; CDR3 length: 13; clone size: once; V gene: TRBV5-3; CDR3 protein: CARRRSGGNGYTF; CDR3 DNA: TGTGCCAGAAGGAGGAGCGGGGGCAATGGCTACACCTTC
D gene: NA; J gene: TRBJ1-1; CDR3 length: 13; clone size: NA; V gene: TRBV6-5; CDR3 protein: CASSYGMNTEAFF; CDR3 DNA: TGTGCCAGCAGTTACGGCATGAACACTGAAGCTTTCTTT
D gene: NA; J gene: TRBJ2-4; CDR3 length: 17; clone size: NA; V gene: TRBV15; CDR3 protein: CATSRDRFGGGKNIQYF; CDR3 DNA: TGTGCCACCAGCAGAGATCGGTTCGGGGGTGGCAAAAACATTCAGTACTTC
D gene: NA; J gene: TRBJ1-1; CDR3 length: 13; clone size: NA; V gene: TRBV19; CDR3 protein: CASSIRGFTEAFF; CDR3 DNA: TGTGCCAGTAGTATAAGGGGGTTCACTGAAGCTTTCTTT
D gene: NA; J gene: TRBJ2-1; CDR3 length: 12; clone size: few; V gene: TRBV6-6; CDR3 protein: CASSRLDNEQFF; CDR3 DNA: TGTGCCAGCAGCCGCCTGGACAATGAGCAGTTCTTC
D gene: TRBD1; J gene: TRBJ1-1; CDR3 length: 16; clone size: NA; V gene: TRBV19; CDR3 protein: CASSIAPTGGRTEAFF; CDR3 DNA: TGTGCCAGTAGTATAGCCCCTACAGGGGGCAGGACTGAAGCTTTCTTT
D gene: NA; J gene: TRBJ2-1; CDR3 length: 16; clone size: NA; V gene: TRBV5-1; CDR3 protein: CASSLARKPNYNEQFF; CDR3 DNA: TGCGCCAGCAGCCTTGCAAGGAAGCCTAATTACAATGAGCAGTTCTTC
D gene: NA; J gene: TRBJ2-1; CDR3 length: 17; clone size: NA; V gene: TRBV15; CDR3 protein: CATSRVGGRLADNEQFF; CDR3 DNA: TGTGCCACCAGCAGAGTAGGGGGGCGCCTAGCGGACAATGAGCAGTTCTTC
D gene: NA; J gene: TRBJ2-5; CDR3 length: 16; clone size: once; V gene: TRBV4-3; CDR3 protein: CASSQDDAEGEVTQYF; CDR3 DNA: TGCGCCAGCAGCCAAGATGATGCGGAGGGAGAAGTGACCCAGTACTTC
D gene: NA; J gene: TRBJ2-1; CDR3 length: 18; clone size: once; V gene: TRBV28; CDR3 protein: CASNLGVRQPSSYNEQFF; CDR3 DNA: TGTGCCAGCAACCTAGGCGTTCGACAGCCTAGCTCCTACAATGAGCAGTTCTTC